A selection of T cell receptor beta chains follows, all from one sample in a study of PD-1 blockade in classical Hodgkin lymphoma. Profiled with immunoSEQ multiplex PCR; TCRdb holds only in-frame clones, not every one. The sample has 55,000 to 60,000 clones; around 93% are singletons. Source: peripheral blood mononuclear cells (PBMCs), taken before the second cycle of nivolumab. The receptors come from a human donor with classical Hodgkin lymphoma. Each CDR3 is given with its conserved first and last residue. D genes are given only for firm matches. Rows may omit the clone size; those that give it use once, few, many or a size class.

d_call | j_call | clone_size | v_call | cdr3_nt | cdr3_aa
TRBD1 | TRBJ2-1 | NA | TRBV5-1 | TGCGCCAGCAGCTTGTCAGGGACAGCCTACAATGAGCAGTTCTTC | CASSLSGTAYNEQFF
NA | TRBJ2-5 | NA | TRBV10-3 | TGTGCCATCAGTGAGCCAACAGGGTGGCAAGAGACCCAGTACTTC | CAISEPTGWQETQYF
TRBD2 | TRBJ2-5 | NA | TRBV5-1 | TGCGCCAGCAGCTTTGGGACTAGCGGGGACTTCCAAGAGACCCAGTACTTC | CASSFGTSGDFQETQYF
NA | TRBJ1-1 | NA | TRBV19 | TGTGCCAGTAGTACACCAGCCTGGTTGGGCACTGAAGCTTTCTTT | CASSTPAWLGTEAFF
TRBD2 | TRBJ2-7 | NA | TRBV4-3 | TGCGCCAGCAGCCAAGACATCACTAGCGGGGGCTACGAGCAGTACTTC | CASSQDITSGGYEQYF
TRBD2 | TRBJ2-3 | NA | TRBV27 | TGTGCCAGCACGCTCAGAGCGGGGACAGATACGCAGTATTTT | CASTLRAGTDTQYF
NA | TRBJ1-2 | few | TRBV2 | TGTGCCAGCAGTCCCACAGGTCAGGGCTACACCTTC | CASSPTGQGYTF
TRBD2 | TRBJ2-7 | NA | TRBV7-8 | TGTGCCAGCAGCTTAACGACTAGCGGTAGTGGTGAGCAGTACTTC | CASSLTTSGSGEQYF
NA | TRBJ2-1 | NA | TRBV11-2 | TGTGCCAGCAGCCCTGGGCGAATCGACAATGAGCAGTTCTTC | CASSPGRIDNEQFF
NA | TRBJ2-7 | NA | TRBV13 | TGTGCCAGCAGCCACACACAGGAACCCTACGAGCAGTACTTC | CASSHTQEPYEQYF
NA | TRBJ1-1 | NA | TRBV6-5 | TGTGCCAGCAGGGACCAACACCCATCGGACACTGAAGCTTTCTTT | CASRDQHPSDTEAFF
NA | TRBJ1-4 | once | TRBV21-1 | TGTGCCAGCAGCGCATACATGGGTCTTAATGAAAAACTGTTTTTT | CASSAYMGLNEKLFF
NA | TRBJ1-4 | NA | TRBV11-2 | TGTGCCAGCAGCTTCGGGGTGGCTAATGAAAAACTGTTTTTT | CASSFGVANEKLFF
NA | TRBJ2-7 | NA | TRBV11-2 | TGTGCCAGCAGCTTAGTGCGCAGATCAGGGGTGAACTACGAGCAGTACTTC | CASSLVRRSGVNYEQYF
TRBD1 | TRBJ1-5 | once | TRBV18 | TGTGCCAGCTCACGAACAGGGGGGGCTAGCAATCAGCCCCAGCATTTT | CASSRTGGASNQPQHF
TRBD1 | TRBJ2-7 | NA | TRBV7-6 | TGTGCCAGCAGCAAGGACAGGGGAGGTCCGTACGAGCAGTACTTC | CASSKDRGGPYEQYF
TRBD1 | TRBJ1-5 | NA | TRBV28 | TGTGCCAGCGGGGCTCAGGGGGCTGAACAGCCCCAGCATTTT | CASGAQGAEQPQHF
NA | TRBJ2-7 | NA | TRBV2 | TGTGCCAGCAGCCCTCGGGACAACTACGAGCAGTACTTC | CASSPRDNYEQYF
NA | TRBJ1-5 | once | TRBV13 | TGTGCCAGCAGCCTGTCGAGGAATCAGCCCCAGCATTTT | CASSLSRNQPQHF
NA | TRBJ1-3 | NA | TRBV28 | TGTGCCAGCAGTTTCTTTTGGGGGGGATCTGGAAACACCATATATTTT | CASSFFWGGSGNTIYF
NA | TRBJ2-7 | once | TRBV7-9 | TGTGCCAGCAGCTTGGGTAACTTCCCTTACGAGCAGTACTTC | CASSLGNFPYEQYF
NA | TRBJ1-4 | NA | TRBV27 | TGTGCCAGCAGTTTATCCATTATTGAAAAACTGTTTTTT | CASSLSIIEKLFF
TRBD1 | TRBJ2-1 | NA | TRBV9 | TGTGCCAGCAGCGCCGGGACAGGGGGTATGAATGAGCAGTTCTTC | CASSAGTGGMNEQFF
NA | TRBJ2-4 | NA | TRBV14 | TGTGCCAGCAGCCAAGTTAAAGGTGGTCCTTCAAAAAACATTCAGTACTTC | CASSQVKGGPSKNIQYF
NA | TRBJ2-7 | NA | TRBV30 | TGTGCCTGGAGTGTGAGTTACGAGCAGTACTTC | CAWSVSYEQYF
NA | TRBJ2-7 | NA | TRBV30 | TGTGCCTGGAGTCCCCTCGGGGTCAAAAGCTCCTACGAGCAGTACTTC | CAWSPLGVKSSYEQYF
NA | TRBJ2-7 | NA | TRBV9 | TGTGCCAGCAGCGTAGATCCGGAACCTGGGTCCGAGCAGTACTTC | CASSVDPEPGSEQYF
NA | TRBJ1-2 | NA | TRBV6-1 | TGTGCCAGCAGTGAGGAGGACTATGGCTACACCTTC | CASSEEDYGYTF
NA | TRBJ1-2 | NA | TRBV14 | TGTGCCAGCAGCCATATGGGGACATTGGGCTACACCTTC | CASSHMGTLGYTF
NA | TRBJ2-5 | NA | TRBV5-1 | TGCGCCAGCAGCTTGGGACAGGACCAAGAGACCCAGTACTTC | CASSLGQDQETQYF
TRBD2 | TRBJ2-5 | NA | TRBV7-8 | TGTGCCTCTGGACTAGCGGGAGTAGAGACCCAGTACTTC | CASGLAGVETQYF
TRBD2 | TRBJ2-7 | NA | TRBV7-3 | TGTGCCAGCAGCCCGGGACTACCCGGGGAGCAGTACTTC | CASSPGLPGEQYF
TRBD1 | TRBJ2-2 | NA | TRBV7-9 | TGTGCCACCAAGAAATGGGATACTCGAAAGGGACAGGCCACCGGGGAGCTGTTTTTT | CATKKWDTRKGQATGELFF
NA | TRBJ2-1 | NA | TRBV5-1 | TGCGCCAGCGTTATGGGGGTCAGCTCCTACAATGAGCAGTTCTTC | CASVMGVSSYNEQFF
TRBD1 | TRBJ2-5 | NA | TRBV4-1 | TGCGCCAGCCGCGACAGGGAGAGAGAGACCCAGTACTTC | CASRDRERETQYF
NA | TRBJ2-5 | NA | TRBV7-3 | TGTGCCAGCAGCTTAAGGGGTTGGCAAGGAGAGACCCAGTACTTC | CASSLRGWQGETQYF
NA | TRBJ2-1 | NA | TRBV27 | TGTGCCAGCAGTTTAGGGGCTTCTTCCTACAATGAGCAGTTCTTC | CASSLGASSYNEQFF
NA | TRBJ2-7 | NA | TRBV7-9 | TGTGCCAGCTCGGACAACCCCTACGAGCAGTACTTC | CASSDNPYEQYF
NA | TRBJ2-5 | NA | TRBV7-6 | TGTGCCAGCAGCTTAGTCGCAGGGTTACAGGAGACCCAGTACTTC | CASSLVAGLQETQYF
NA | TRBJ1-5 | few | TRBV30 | TGTGCCTGGAGTGTATGGAGCCAGCCCCAGCATTTT | CAWSVWSQPQHF
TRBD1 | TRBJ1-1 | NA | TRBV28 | TGTGCCAGCAGTCAACAGGGGGTTGGGACTGAAGCTTTCTTT | CASSQQGVGTEAFF
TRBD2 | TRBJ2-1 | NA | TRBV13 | TGTGCCAGCAGCTACGGGGGGGAATACAATGAGCAGTTCTTC | CASSYGGEYNEQFF
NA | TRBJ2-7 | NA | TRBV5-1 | TGCGCCAGCAGCCCCCTTGGGACGGATACCTACGAGCAGTACTTC | CASSPLGTDTYEQYF